The subject of this entry is one TCR beta chain. There is no known antigen for this receptor. Base-call qualities are not available, and no considerably larger clone is one nucleotide away. The library relied on UMI-ligation and nested PCR. To cover both TRBC1 and TRBC2, the beta constant-region primer consisted of an equimolar mix of two oligonucleotides. A single-stranded oligonucleotide bearing the SP2 primer plus a 12-nucleotide UMI was ligated onto the 3' end of the cDNA by T4 RNA ligase 1. The ligated cDNA went through four rounds of PCR with nested alpha and beta constant-region primers together with the SP2 primer. Incubation of the ligation reaction lasted about 19-24 hours at 16 degrees C. PCR2 was usually performed as a SYBR Green qPCR and halted at a preset threshold so that over-amplification would not occur. Apart from the first purification, every purification step used Agencourt AMPure XP magnetic beads. Library quantification was done by Qubit, followed by a TapeStation check on which the main peak was expected at around 650 bp. The pooled libraries were sequenced on an Illumina MiSeq using v2 2x251 paired-end kits, which usually yielded about 0.9-2.1 million reads per sample. Libraries were pooled at 3 to 4 nM per sample, and about 4.5-7% PhiX was added to improve cluster recognition. Per the original workflow: V and J genes were assigned to Demultiplexor-processed FASTQ reads by Decombinator through tag matching, with a single base-pair mismatch being allowed. By using UMIs, Collapsinator corrected both sequencing errors and the frequency errors caused by PCR heterogeneity. TCRs were translated and CDR3s were extracted from the conserved cysteine to the FGXG phenylalanine by CDR3Translator, with non-productive sequences being flagged. Repertoires were subsampled to equal numbers of UMI-defined TCRs before Gini, Shannon entropy and inverse Simpson indices were calculated. Power-law fits to clonotype abundance distributions were performed by maximum likelihood within the linear range. Similar UMI counts, unique TCR numbers and clonal distributions were obtained with the pipeline and with MIGEC on one naive CD8 sample. In one analysis, naive TCRs that were also found in any memory subset of the same donor were excluded from the naive repertoire. A set of roughly 6,600 CMV-associated CDR3 sequences, compiled from VDJdb and a published dataset, was used to search the repertoires. TCRdb itself trimmed the public reads at Q25 with fastp, ran MiXCR and retained productive beta chains. Under each unique CDR3 protein, matching rows form one entry showing the most common genes and DNA. For this entry, the V and J calls and clone size follow TCRdb and not the study's own pipeline. Counted in this sample were around 160,000 distinct CDR3 sequences; about 18% of them appeared once. 0.14% to 0.15% of the sample is taken by the ten largest.

The data stem from a study of naive and memory T cell subsets (dated by TCRdb to about 2017). Study-wide context: An open-source, UMI-based TCR alpha and beta sequencing pipeline was applied to sorted naive and memory peripheral blood T cell subsets. RNA was DNase-treated and reverse transcribed with TCR constant-region primers, mostly using SuperScript III. The functional CMV T cell responses agreed completely with IgG serology results. Overall study results and their limits: In both CD4 and CD8 cells, a rise in Gini index and a fall in Shannon and inverse Simpson diversity were observed from naive through CM, EM and EMRA. The repertoire findings for the naive and memory subsets could not be validated against a ground truth, as none was available. Single alpha or beta chain sequences, rather than paired alpha/beta receptors, were used to define clonotypes. TCR abundance followed a power law with an exponent that was different for naive and memory subsets but consistent across the three individuals. RNA-based TCR counts may be influenced by expression changes linked to T cell activation and differentiation. Following error correction, more than 95% of naive TCR sequences occurred only once, which made naive abundance distributions much steeper than those of memory subsets. A few larger clonotypes were found in naive repertoires, especially CD8, and these larger clonotypes were possibly memory cells re-expressing CD45RA.

From the second PCR step onward, the TCR alpha chain libraries and the TCR beta chain libraries were amplified separately. Donor CMV status was determined by IFNgamma production from CD4+ T cells after overnight stimulation of fresh PBMCs with CMV viral lysate. Miltenyi beads were used first to positively select CD4 T cells, and CD8 T cells were then positively selected from the CD4-negative fraction. Cells stained for CD3, CD4, CD8, CD45RA, CD27 and a live/dead dye were sorted on a BD Aria II into four subsets by CD45RA and CD27. Blood was obtained from a few healthy volunteers, and the blood from each volunteer was fractionated into CD4 and CD8 T cells and subsequently into four differentiation subsets. Roughly 120 ml of peripheral blood was collected from each donor, and PBMC were isolated from the blood using Ficoll-Paque PLUS density-gradient centrifugation. Sorted cells were lysed in RLT buffer, and RNA was extracted with a Qiagen RNeasy kit and stored at -80°C.

Sequences MNHEY (CDR1) and SVGEGT (CDR2) are obtained from the germline V gene. From its cysteine to its phenylalanine, the CDR3 spans 16 amino acids. Only the CDR3 portion is preserved as DNA: 48 bases, with reading frame beginning at the first base. V is trimmed back by 0 bases and J by 2 bases, and the junction contains 5 bases that no gene match accounts for. This chain is built from TRBV6-2 or TRBV6-3 and TRBJ2-3; 7 central bases correspond to TRBD2. The TCR was taken from a human donor in good health. The sample consisted of naive CD4+ T cells from blood. The cell subset or site label for this specimen denotes: naive T cells, CD45RA high CD27+. The CDR3 region: CASSYSPAGATDTQYF. The DNA reads TGTGCCAGCAGTTACTCCCCTGCGGGAGCCACAGATACGCAGTATTTT.